In its sample, the clone carrying this T cell receptor beta chain was seen a few times. Its cognate antigen is unknown. Trimming took 1 base from V and 7 from J, leaving 8 bases between them. The CDR3 contains 12 residues. Germline lookup yields CDR1 DFQATT and CDR2 SNEGSKA (reference sequence). This sample was taken from a study of early T cells in non-severe SARS-CoV-2 infection. Study as a whole: Sequenced material consisted of bulk RNA (from unsorted whole blood), and chains were unpaired. Study conclusions and caveats: VDJdb matching favored anti-spike CD8 responses, missing private and CD4 specificities.

Molecules of cDNA were individually given unique molecular identifiers that were attached to them. Each CDR3 protein is one row after TCRdb ran MiXCR on the 5' RACE reads. The sample includes 70,000 or so distinct CDR3 sequences, around 13% seen only once; the top ten take roughly 13%. The specimen was whole blood. The receptor's source is an adult who was a healthcare worker with PCR-confirmed SARS-CoV-2 infection or an uninfected control (not recorded which). This chain links TRBV20-1 with TRBJ2-1, with D possibly matching TRBD1 (5 bases). The DNA for the CDR3 is TGCAGTGCTAGAGTGGGGCGTAATGAGCAGTTCTTC. It encodes CSARVGRNEQFF.